The 27 T cell receptor beta chains reported below all come from one sample, sequenced in a study of T cells after yellow fever vaccination. TCRdb re-called the 5' RACE reads with MiXCR, one entry per CDR3 protein. Of hundreds of thousands of distinct CDR3 sequences detected, around 12% appear once; the ten largest clones hold 15%. Here the sequenced sample was PBMCs, taken on the day of the yellow fever booster vaccination. These receptors were taken from a man aged 25 to 45 who received the YFV17D yellow fever vaccine.

The V and J genes are TRBV12-3 or TRBV12-4 and TRBJ2-3; 7 positions match TRBD1. The V gene end was trimmed by 9 bases and the J gene end by 2 bases; junction bases not matched to a gene: 8. The CDR3 has 14 residues. CDR3: CASKRQGSTDTQYF. CDR3 sequence (DNA): TGTGCCAGTAAAAGACAGGGATCCACAGATACGCAGTATTTT.

V and J are TRBV12-3 or TRBV12-4 and TRBJ2-3, with TRBD1 matching 8 bases. This CDR3 has 14 amino acids. V shed 7 bases, J shed 4 bases, and the junction held 7 bases outside the gene matches. The CDR3 loop reads CASNHGQGPDTQYF. CDR3 sequence (DNA): TGTGCCAGCAATCACGGACAGGGCCCAGATACGCAGTATTTT.

A word on this clonotype: The junction shows a germline mismatch at one end, possibly a read error. The chain is built from TRBV20-1 and TRBJ2-1, with TRBD1 as a possible D gene (6 bases). Germline-derived CDR1 and CDR2 are DFQATT and SNEGSKA (reference sequence). CDR3 length equals 16 residues. In DNA, the CDR3 is TGCTGTGCTAGATGGACAGCACCCAGCTCCTACAATGAGCAGTTCTTC. It codes for CCARWTAPSSYNEQFF.

The J gene is TRBJ2-7, the V gene TRBV23-1; 7 bases are a match to TRBD1. TRBV23-1 is an ORF, with its function uncertain. The CDR3 loop spans 17 amino acids. The J segment lost 6 bases and the V segment lost 8 bases, leaving 22 bases of the junction unmatched. This CDR3 is CASPETTGTLSPGEQYF. CDR3 coding DNA: TGCGCCAGCCCAGAAACGACAGGGACCCTTTCGCCGGGCGAGCAGTACTTC.

This clonotype was seen at least ten times. The chain couples TRBV10-3 to TRBJ2-2, with TRBD1 matching over 8 bases. This CDR3 region has 14 residues. Germline CDR1 and CDR2: ENHRY and SYGVKD. J lost 2 bases, V lost 9 bases, and 5 bases had no gene match. CDR3 residues: CAITDRANTGELFF. CDR3 in DNA: TGTGCCATTACGGACAGGGCCAACACCGGGGAGCTGTTTTTT.

This clonotype was counted between two and nine times. CDR3 bases: TGTGCCAGCAGCTTGGATAGAGAGAATGAAAAACTGTTTTTT. As protein: CASSLDRENEKLFF. The gene calls are TRBV7-9 and TRBJ1-4; D is unresolved. V gave up 3 bases and J gave up 5 bases, with 10 bases separating them. Germline V lookup: CDR1 SEHNR, CDR2 FQNEAQ (reference sequence). This CDR3 region has 14 residues.

This clonotype has more than one count but fewer than ten. The chain joins TRBV28 to TRBJ2-7, with D maybe TRBD1 (5 bases). Germline-derived CDR1 and CDR2 are MDHEN and SYDVKM. Trimming removed 2 bases at V and 12 bases at J, with 17 bases between. The CDR3 totals 13 residues. The CDR3 protein is CASSLAERGSVYF. CDR3 in DNA: TGTGCCAGCAGTTTAGCCGAAAGGGGAAGCGTGTACTTC. The complete variable domain, with remaining parts taken from reference TRBV28 and TRBJ2-7, reads DVKVTQSSRYLVKRTGEKVFLECVQDMDHENMFWYRQDPGLGLRLIYFSYDVKMKEKGDIPEGYSVSREKKERFSLILESASTNQTSMYLCASSLAERGSVYFGPGTRLTVT.

V is TRBV27 and J is TRBJ2-1; the D call may be TRBD1 or TRBD2 (5 bases each). Germline CDR1 reads MNHEY; CDR2 reads SMNVEV (reference sequence). The CDR3 extends over 14 amino acids. The germline V and J ends were trimmed by 3 bases and 5 bases, with 11 bases remaining between them. CDR3 sequence: CASSFRGVNNEQFF. The CDR3 nucleotides read TGTGCCAGCAGTTTCCGAGGGGTGAACAATGAGCAGTTCTTC.

The J gene is TRBJ2-1, the V gene TRBV20-1, with TRBD2 matching 13 bases. V shed 5 bases and J 6 bases; nucleotides not matched to a gene: 4. This CDR3 has 14 amino acids. Looked up from germline, CDR1 is DFQATT and CDR2 is SNEGSKA (reference sequence). The CDR3 here is CSAWTSGGRNEQFF. CDR3 bases: TGCAGTGCTTGGACTAGCGGGGGCCGCAATGAGCAGTTCTTC.

The chain links TRBV20-1 to TRBJ2-1; D is uncertain. Trimming left V 0 bases short and J 6 bases short, with 12 bases between. Looked up from germline, CDR1 is DFQATT and CDR2 is SNEGSKA (reference sequence). The CDR3 loop spans 14 amino acids. This CDR3 reads CSARDPLLANEQFF. In DNA form, the CDR3 reads TGCAGTGCTAGAGATCCCCTGTTAGCCAATGAGCAGTTCTTC.

This clonotype was detected ten times or more. The chain carries TRBV9 and TRBJ2-7, with 12 positions matching TRBD1. Germline CDR1 reads SGDLS; CDR2 reads YYNGEE. The CDR3 runs 14 residues. V shed 4 bases and J 7 bases; nucleotides not matched to a gene: 6. CDR3 amino acids: CASSPGQGAREQYF. CDR3 nucleotides: TGTGCCAGCAGCCCGGGACAGGGGGCGCGGGAGCAGTACTTC.

In its sample, this clonotype was seen a few times. The chain combines TRBV9 with TRBJ2-7; 11 bases are a match to TRBD1. The J segment lost 4 bases and the V segment lost 0 bases, leaving 6 bases of the junction unmatched. CDR3 size: 16 residues. Germline V gives CDR1 SGDLS, CDR2 YYNGEE. The CDR3: CASSVAAGTGGYEQYF. The DNA of the CDR3 is TGTGCCAGCAGCGTAGCAGCCGGGACAGGGGGTTACGAGCAGTACTTC.

This chain links TRBV7-9 with TRBJ1-2, with D perhaps TRBD1 (5 bases). V was cut by 4 bases and J by 7 bases, with 13 bases left in between. The CDR3 sequence is 13 residues long. Per the germline V gene, CDR1 is SEHNR and CDR2 is FQNEAQ (reference sequence). The CDR3 loop is CASSSDRYGGYTF. CDR3 DNA sequence: TGTGCCAGCAGCTCCGACAGATATGGTGGCTACACCTTC. The full variable domain, its missing parts supplied by reference TRBV7-9 and TRBJ1-2, is DTGVSQNPRHKITKRGQNVTFRCDPISEHNRLYWYRQTLGQGPEFLTYFQNEAQLEKSRLLSDRFSAERPKGSFSTLEIQRTEQGDSAMYLCASSSDRYGGYTFGSGTRLTVV.

This clonotype was observed a single time. This sequence joins TRBV11-2 and TRBJ2-1, with 8 bases fitting TRBD2. V was pared by 5 bases and J by 3 bases, with 18 bases of the junction left unmatched. The CDR3 length is 19 residues. The germline CDR1 and CDR2 sequences are SGHAT and FQNNGV. DNA for the CDR3: TGTGCCAGCAGCCGACCACTAGCGGCAAGGACCAATTTCTACAATGAGCAGTTCTTC. Its translation is CASSRPLAARTNFYNEQFF.

V gene TRBV2 combines with J gene TRBJ1-4; D gene ambiguous. Germline V gene data show CDR1 as SNHLY and CDR2 as FYNNEI. V lost 3 bases and J 3 bases, leaving 8 bases between the germline ends. The CDR3 contains 14 residues. The CDR3 coding sequence is TGTGCCAGCAGTGAGGGGAGGGCTAATGAAAAACTGTTTTTT. Protein product: CASSEGRANEKLFF.

This clonotype showed up many times. This chain uses TRBV2 with TRBJ1-2; 8 positions match TRBD1. V shed 3 bases and J 8 bases; nucleotides not matched to a gene: 5. This CDR3 contains 13 residues. In germline, CDR1 is SNHLY, CDR2 FYNNEI. The DNA of the CDR3 is TGTGCCAGCAGTGAGCAGGGGGCGCGGGGCTACACCTTC. As protein: CASSEQGARGYTF.

This sequence joins TRBV20-1 and TRBJ2-7; possible D gene TRBD2, 6 bases. V lost 4 bases, J lost 5 bases, and 15 bases lay in between. This CDR3 comprises 13 residues. In germline, CDR1 is DFQATT, CDR2 SNEGSKA (reference sequence). The chain's CDR3 is CSANRRAPNEQYF. The CDR3 region has the DNA TGCAGTGCTAATAGGAGGGCCCCGAACGAGCAGTACTTC.

This clonotype was seen a handful of times. The rearrangement joins TRBV19 to TRBJ2-1; 16 bases map to TRBD2. This CDR3 has 16 residues. The germline V gene has CDR1 LNHDA and CDR2 SQIVND (reference sequence). V shed 6 bases, J shed 9 bases, and the junction held 8 bases outside the gene matches. This chain's CDR3 is CASSEGLAGGRLEQFF. The CDR3 region has the DNA TGTGCCAGTAGCGAGGGACTAGCGGGAGGGCGTCTTGAGCAGTTCTTC.

The rearrangement uses TRBV12-3 or TRBV12-4 and TRBJ2-1; 7 bases align to TRBD2. With V trimmed by 6 bases and J by 10 bases, 12 bases remained unmatched. The CDR3 runs 14 residues. The CDR3 coding sequence is TGTGCCAGCAGAAAGACTAGCTCCCTGAGGGAGCAGTTCTTC. This translates into CASRKTSSLREQFF.

The V and J genes are TRBV2 and TRBJ2-7, with D perhaps given as TRBD1 or TRBD2 (6 bases each). Deletions cut 7 bases from V and 2 bases from J, with 18 bases between. CDR1 SNHLY and CDR2 FYNNEI come from the germline V gene. The CDR3 is 15 amino acids. The CDR3 protein is CASTRRGTQPYEQYF. As DNA, the CDR3 is TGTGCCAGCACCCGGAGGGGGACTCAGCCCTACGAGCAGTACTTC.

This chain joins TRBV7-2 and TRBJ2-7; 10 bases are a match to TRBD2. Losses at the gene ends were 5 bases for V and 2 bases for J; bases not matched to a gene: 9. In germline, CDR1 is SGHTA, CDR2 FQGNSA. CDR3 length: 16 amino acids. CDR3 sequence: CASSRYGTSETYEQYF. The DNA of the CDR3 is TGTGCCAGCAGCCGTTACGGGACTAGCGAAACCTACGAGCAGTACTTC. Supplemented by reference TRBV7-2 and TRBJ2-7, the full variable domain reads GAGVSQSPSNKVTEKGKDVELRCDPISGHTALYWYRQSLGQGLEFLIYFQGNSAPDKSGLPSDRFSAERTGGSVSTLTIQRTQQEDSAVYLCASSRYGTSETYEQYFGPGTRLTVT.

The chain joins TRBV2 to TRBJ2-1; a weak D match, TRBD2 (5 bases). Trimming removed 5 bases at V and 9 bases at J, with 14 bases between. This CDR3 contains 13 residues. In germline, CDR1 is SNHLY, CDR2 FYNNEI. The CDR3 loop is CASSKTGIGEQFF. The CDR3 nucleotides are TGTGCCAGCAGTAAAACCGGGATCGGTGAGCAGTTCTTC.

This clonotype occurred a few times. This chain uses TRBV20-1 with TRBJ2-1, with TRBD2 identical over 11 bases. Germline CDR1 and CDR2: DFQATT and SNEGSKA (reference sequence). This CDR3 is 15 amino acids long. J gave up 5 bases and V 3 bases, and 6 bases lay outside the gene matches. The CDR3 spells CSASVGLAADNEQFF. CDR3 coding DNA: TGCAGTGCTAGCGTGGGACTAGCGGCTGACAATGAGCAGTTCTTC.

Here the CDR3 reads CASSLIAASYEQYF. CDR3 bases: TGTGCCAGCAGCCTAATAGCGGCCTCCTACGAGCAGTACTTC. The genes are TRBV6-1 and TRBJ2-7, with D perhaps matching TRBD2 (6 bases). CDR1 is MNHNS and CDR2 is SASEGT in the germline V gene. The CDR3 has 14 residues. V dropped 6 bases and J dropped 0 bases, with 12 bases sitting between them.

This clonotype has more than one count but fewer than ten. This rearrangement joins TRBV4-3 to TRBJ2-3, with D possibly TRBD1 on 5 matching bases. Looked up from germline, CDR1 is LGHNA and CDR2 is YSLEER. The germline V and J ends were trimmed by 8 bases and 0 bases, with 12 bases remaining between them. The CDR3 runs 14 residues. Written as DNA, the CDR3 is TGCGCCAGCTCCGAACAGGCAAGCACAGATACGCAGTATTTT. Its translation is CASSEQASTDTQYF.

The V call is TRBV20-1, the J call TRBJ2-2; 11 bases agree with TRBD2. V shed 1 base, J shed 4 bases, and the junction held 5 bases outside the gene matches. CDR3 length equals 16 residues. CDR1 is DFQATT and CDR2 is SNEGSKA in the germline V gene (reference sequence). The CDR3 region has the DNA TGCAGTGCTAGAGTGTCTAGCGGGAGGCCCACCGGGGAGCTGTTTTTT. Protein product: CSARVSSGRPTGELFF.

The J gene is TRBJ2-5, the V gene TRBV6-2 or TRBV6-3; TRBD2 aligns across 8 bases. J was trimmed by 5 bases and V by 0 bases; bases with no gene match: 11. The germline V gene encodes CDR1 MNHEY and CDR2 SVGEGT. The CDR3 runs 17 residues. In DNA, the CDR3 is TGTGCCAGCAGTTACTCCAAAAGCGGGAGAGCTCGGGAGACCCAGTACTTC. Amino acid sequence: CASSYSKSGRARETQYF.